The 13 T cell receptor beta chains below come from one sample, sequenced in a study of vaccination and CD4 T cells after COVID-19. Sequenced with the Oncomine TCR Beta short-read assay was DNA taken from cultured CD4+ T cells. Using the QIAamp micro DNA kit, genomic DNA was extracted from the CD4+ T cells that had been cultured. TCRdb re-analysed the PCR reads in MiXCR, keeping a single row per CDR3 protein. The table records 9,500 or so distinct CDR3 sequences, 30% of them present only once. Their antigens remain unidentified. Treatment denoted: roughly 11-day PBMC culture with coronavirus spike peptide pools or control peptides (ViraFEST assay). Samples of CD4+ T cells were obtained from the unexposed donor before the COVID-19 pandemic (2011-2018). The sequenced sample was CD4+ T cells from blood, cultured in vitro. All receptors derive from a human donor in good health.

The V call is TRBV12-3 or TRBV12-4, the J call TRBJ2-7, with 7 bases that match TRBD2. V lost 8 bases and J lost 3; bases outside the gene matches: 7. The CDR3 runs to 13 residues. The CDR3 spells CASRASGLYEQYF. The CDR3 DNA sequence: TGTGCCAGCCGCGCTAGCGGACTCTACGAGCAGTACTTC.

The chain carries TRBV9 and TRBJ2-5; maybe TRBD1 (6 bases). Germline CDR1 is SGDLS and CDR2 is YYNGEE. This CDR3 has 14 amino acids. Trimming took off 6 bases at V and 4 bases at J, with 16 bases between the two ends. DNA for the CDR3: TGTGCCAGCAACCCGGGACACCTGGGAGAGACCCAGTACTTC. Translating it yields CASNPGHLGETQYF.

There are a few counts of this clonotype. The chain combines TRBV20-1 with TRBJ2-5, with 7 positions matching TRBD2. This CDR3 is 12 amino acids long. Germline CDR1 is DFQATT and CDR2 is SNEGSKA (reference sequence). V lost 8 bases to trimming and J lost 5 bases; unmatched junction nucleotides: 8. CDR3 loop: CSCYGRTETQYF. For the CDR3, the DNA is TGCAGTTGCTACGGGAGGACGGAGACCCAGTACTTC.

The chain links TRBV12-3 or TRBV12-4 to TRBJ1-2; D unresolved. Trimming took off 3 bases at V and 1 base at J, with 9 bases between the two ends. This CDR3 is built from 14 residues. DNA of the CDR3: TGTGCCAGCAGTTTTGGGAGTCTTAACTATGGCTACACCTTC. It is translated as CASSFGSLNYGYTF.

In nucleotides, the CDR3 is TGTGCCAGCAGCCCCCGACTACAACAGCCCCAGCATTTT. Translating gives CASSPRLQQPQHF. V usage is TRBV7-2 and J usage is TRBJ1-5; D is unclear. CDR3 length equals 13 residues. Germline CDR1 reads SGHTA; CDR2 reads FQGNSA. The V end was cut by 5 bases, the J end by 7 bases, with 12 bases between.

The V and J genes are TRBV20-1 and TRBJ2-1; D possibly corresponds to TRBD1 (5 bases). This CDR3 contains 14 residues. The V end lost 3 bases, the J end lost 3 bases, and 12 bases lay between the germline ends. Germline-derived CDR1 and CDR2 are DFQATT and SNEGSKA (reference sequence). CDR3 sequence: CSASYRTGYNEQFF. The CDR3 coding sequence is TGCAGTGCTAGTTACAGGACGGGCTACAATGAGCAGTTCTTC.

V and J are TRBV24-1 and TRBJ2-1, with 13 nucleotides matching TRBD2. V gave up 3 bases and J gave up 0 bases; unmatched junction bases: 13. This CDR3 comprises 21 residues. Germline V gene lookup returns CDR1 KGHDR and CDR2 SFDVKD. The CDR3 nucleotides are TGTGCCACCAGTGATATACAACCGGGACTAGCGGGAAGGAGCTCCTACAATGAGCAGTTCTTC. It encodes CATSDIQPGLAGRSSYNEQFF.

In its sample, this clonotype ranks as medium-sized. This chain joins TRBV7-8 and TRBJ1-5; 7 bases match TRBD1. Germline V gene sequence: CDR1 SGHVS, CDR2 FQNEAQ. The CDR3 contains 13 residues. J lost 7 bases, V lost 5 bases, and 5 bases had no gene match. The CDR3 is CASSSRGKQPQHF. DNA for the CDR3: TGTGCCAGCAGCAGCAGGGGGAAGCAGCCCCAGCATTTT.

This clonotype was observed a handful of times. J is TRBJ2-5 and V is TRBV7-3; TRBD2 agrees at 9 bases. V lost 5 bases to trimming and J lost 0 bases; unmatched junction nucleotides: 4. The CDR3 is made up of 15 amino acids. Germline CDR1 is SGHTA and CDR2 is FQGTGA. The CDR3 DNA is TGTGCCAGCAGCCCAGGGACTAGCTACCAAGAGACCCAGTACTTC. Its protein product is CASSPGTSYQETQYF.

This clonotype was detected a few times. The J gene is TRBJ1-2, the V gene TRBV6-2 or TRBV6-3; 7 bases line up with TRBD1. With 6 bases clipped from V and 3 bases from J, the junction kept 16 bases outside the gene matches. The CDR3 has 17 residues. Germline assignment: CDR1 MNHEY and CDR2 SVGEGT. The chain's CDR3 is CASRISGTALLYYGYTF. The CDR3 DNA sequence: TGTGCCAGCAGGATATCCGGGACAGCCCTCCTCTACTATGGCTACACCTTC.

This chain links TRBV19 with TRBJ2-5, with TRBD1 identical over 8 bases. Per germline, CDR1 LNHDA and CDR2 SQIVND (reference sequence). CDR3 size: 13 residues. V was clipped by 3 bases and J by 5 bases; unmatched bases: 2. In DNA, the CDR3 is TGTGCCAGTAGTATCCACAGGGGGGAGACCCAGTACTTC. It is translated as CASSIHRGETQYF.

Sample share makes this clonotype medium-sized (0.01 to 0.1%). The genes are TRBV7-9 and TRBJ2-7, with 7 bases matching TRBD2. This CDR3 region has 16 residues. The trim removed 4 bases at V and 4 bases at J, leaving 13 bases unmatched. Germline CDR1 and CDR2: SEHNR and FQNEAQ (reference sequence). The DNA for the CDR3 is TGTGCCAGCAGCTCCCTAAAGGGGCGGGGGATTTACGAGCAGTACTTC. It specifies CASSSLKGRGIYEQYF.

This clonotype was seen more than once but under ten times. The chain joins TRBV27 to TRBJ2-2; D may correspond to TRBD1 or TRBD2 (5 bases each). Trimming pared 5 bases from V and 4 bases from J, leaving 14 bases between. Germline loops: CDR1 MNHEY, CDR2 SMNVEV (reference sequence). This CDR3 has 15 amino acids. The CDR3 here is CASSPMGTPTGELFF. The CDR3 nucleotides read TGTGCCAGCAGTCCAATGGGGACCCCCACCGGGGAGCTGTTTTTT.